The clone carrying this T cell receptor (beta chain) was seen a few times. Germline V CDR1 and CDR2: MNHNS, SASEGT. This CDR3 comprises 14 residues. Losses at the gene ends were 8 bases for V and 4 bases for J; bases not matched to a gene: 8. The data are from a study of metastatic and nonmetastatic thyroid tumors. At the level of the study: Comparative analysis of repertoires was undertaken across blood and tumor or nodule tissue obtained from malignant and benign thyroid patients.

No patient received treatment before thyroid surgery. The authors' processing: Across clinicopathological groups, CDR3 differences served as the basis for building a distant-metastasis classifier for papillary thyroid cancer. TCRdb ran MiXCR on the PCR reads. TCRdb's processing, not the authors' own work, is the source of the V and J calls. The sample lists about 4,700 clones, around 40% occurring once. The sequence was obtained from a male donor with papillary thyroid cancer or a benign thyroid nodule (not recorded which). Some clones in this sample may be carry-over from other donors' samples. Source material: tumor tissue. The chain recombines TRBV6-1 with TRBJ2-1; 7 positions agree with TRBD1. CDR3 loop: CASGSAGGYNEQFF. CDR3 DNA: TGTGCCAGCGGTTCGGCAGGGGGTTACAATGAGCAGTTCTTC.